These 6 T cell receptor beta chains were sequenced from one sample in a study of blood T cells in healthy people across ages. Alongside a J-beta primer mix, a sample-barcoded 5' primer served in a second PCR lasting about 6 to 11 cycles. MiXCR was run by TCRdb on the 5' RACE reads, yielding one entry per CDR3 protein. In the table there are 800,000 to 950,000 distinct CDR3 sequences, around 46% of which are singletons. Material: blood. Receptors originate from a man under 40 in good health.

The rearrangement links TRBV20-1 to TRBJ2-7; 9 bases match TRBD2. Trimming removed 1 base from V and 7 bases from J; junction bases left unmatched: 8. Germline V lookup: CDR1 DFQATT, CDR2 SNEGSKA (reference sequence). The CDR3 consists of 14 residues. CDR3 region: CSARGAGGPGEQYF. CDR3 nucleotides: TGCAGTGCTAGAGGGGCGGGGGGGCCTGGGGAGCAGTACTTC.

The CDR3 reads CASSLESSYFNDEQYF. The CDR3 DNA reads as TGTGCCAGCAGCTTAGAGAGTTCTTACTTCAACGACGAGCAGTACTTC. The chain is built from TRBV11-2 and TRBJ2-5; D gene unclear. The DNA end is more similar to TRBJ2-7, so the J call may be wrong. From germline, CDR1 is SGHAT and CDR2 FQNNGV. CDR3 length equals 16 residues.

Only a few counts were recorded for this clonotype. This chain joins TRBV6-5 and TRBJ2-7, with a weak D call TRBD1 (6 bases). CDR1 is MNHEY, CDR2 SVGAGI, per germline. The CDR3 has 15 residues. The V gene lost 0 bases and the J gene lost 7 bases, with 16 bases spanning the gap. CDR3: CASSYSWGRNNEQYF. The CDR3, as DNA: TGTGCCAGCAGTTACTCGTGGGGGCGAAACAATGAGCAGTACTTC.

This clonotype was found a few times. V usage is TRBV27 and J usage is TRBJ2-7; no firm D call. V was trimmed by 6 bases and J by 4 bases, leaving 19 bases between them. There are 15 residues in the CDR3. Germline V gene sequence: CDR1 MNHEY, CDR2 SMNVEV (reference sequence). The CDR3 DNA is TGTGCCAGCAGGACCCTCGATGGGGTCATTTACGAGCAGTACTTC. This codes for CASRTLDGVIYEQYF.

This clonotype turned up a few times. The V and J genes are TRBV20-1 and TRBJ2-3; maybe TRBD1 (6 bases). This CDR3 spans 15 amino acids. Trimming cost V 6 bases and J 0 bases, with 16 bases left between them. Germline assignment: CDR1 DFQATT and CDR2 SNEGSKA (reference sequence). The CDR3 DNA sequence: TGCAGTGCGCTGGCCCGGGACAAGAGCACAGATACGCAGTATTTT. Encoded protein: CSALARDKSTDTQYF.

The sample holds a few counts of this clonotype. The CDR3 nucleotides read TGCGCCAGCAGCCTAACAGGATTTCAGTCCACAGATACGCAGTATTTT. This codes for CASSLTGFQSTDTQYF. The V call is TRBV5-1, the J call TRBJ2-3; possible D gene TRBD1, 5 bases. CDR1 is SGHRS, CDR2 YFSETQ, per germline. V was cut by 4 bases and J by 2 bases, with 17 bases left in between. The CDR3 consists of 16 residues.